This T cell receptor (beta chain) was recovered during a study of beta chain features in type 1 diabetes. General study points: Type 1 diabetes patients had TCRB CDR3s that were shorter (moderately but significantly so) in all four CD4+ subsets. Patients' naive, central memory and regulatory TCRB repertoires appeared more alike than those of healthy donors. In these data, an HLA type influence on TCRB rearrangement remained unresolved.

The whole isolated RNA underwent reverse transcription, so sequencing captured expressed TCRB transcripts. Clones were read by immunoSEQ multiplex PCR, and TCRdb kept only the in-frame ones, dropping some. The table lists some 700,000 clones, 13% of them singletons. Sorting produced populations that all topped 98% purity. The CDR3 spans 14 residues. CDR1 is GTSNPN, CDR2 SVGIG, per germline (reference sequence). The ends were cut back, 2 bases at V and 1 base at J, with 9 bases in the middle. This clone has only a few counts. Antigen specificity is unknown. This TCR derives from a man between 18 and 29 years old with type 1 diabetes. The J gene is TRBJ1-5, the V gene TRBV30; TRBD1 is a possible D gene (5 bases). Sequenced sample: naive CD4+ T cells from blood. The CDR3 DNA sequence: TGTGCCTGGAGTACCACAGGAAGCAATCAGCCCCAGCATTTT. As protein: CAWSTTGSNQPQHF. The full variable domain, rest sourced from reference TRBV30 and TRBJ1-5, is SQTIHQWPATLVQPVGSPLSLECTVEGTSNPNLYWYRQAAGRGLQLLFYSVGIGQISSEVPQNLSASRPQDRQFILSSKKLLLSDSGFYLCAWSTTGSNQPQHFGDGTRLSIL.